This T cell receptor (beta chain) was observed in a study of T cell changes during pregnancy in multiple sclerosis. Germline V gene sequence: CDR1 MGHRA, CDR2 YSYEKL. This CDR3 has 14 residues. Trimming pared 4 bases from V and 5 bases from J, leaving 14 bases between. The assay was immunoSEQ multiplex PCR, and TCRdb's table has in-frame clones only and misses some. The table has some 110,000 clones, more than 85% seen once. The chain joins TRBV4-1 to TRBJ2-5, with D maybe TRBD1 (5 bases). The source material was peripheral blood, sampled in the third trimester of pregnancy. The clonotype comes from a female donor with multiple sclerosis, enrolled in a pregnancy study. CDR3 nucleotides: TGCGCCAGCAGCCCTACTACAGGCCTGGAGACCCAGTACTTC. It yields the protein CASSPTTGLETQYF.